This T cell receptor (beta chain) derives from a study of T cells in Graves' hyperthyroidism and ophthalmopathy. Amplification yielded TCR beta CDR3 regions, with RNA transcripts as the source. Carried out on the TCR CDR3, a first-round RT-PCR used the HTBI primer set. TCRdb itself ran the multiplex PCR reads through MiXCR, one entry per CDR3 protein. The table lists 450,000 to 650,000 distinct CDR3 sequences, 13% to 15% of them singletons. The V and J ends lost 4 bases and 7 bases, in that order; junction bases with no gene match: 11. The germline gives CDR1 SGHRS, CDR2 YFSETQ. CDR3 size: 15 residues. Cells are PBMCs isolated from 10 ml of fresh blood.

Input material: blood. This clonotype originated in a woman aged 18 to 35 with Graves' ophthalmopathy. The V gene is TRBV5-1, the J gene TRBJ2-7, with TRBD2 matching over 10 bases. The CDR3: CASSGGLADTGEQYF. Written as DNA, the CDR3 is TGCGCCAGCAGCGGCGGACTAGCGGACACCGGGGAGCAGTACTTC.